Listed below are T cell receptor beta chains from one sample, sequenced in a study of beta chain features in type 1 diabetes. Method: immunoSEQ multiplex PCR; TCRdb's copy keeps in-frame clones and lacks some. The repertoire consists of roughly 730,000 clones, with 13% occurring once and the leading ten covering 0.022%. Sequences were obtained from naive CD4+ T cells from blood. Receptor source: a man between 18 and 29 years old with type 1 diabetes. The CDR3 runs from the conserved cysteine through the conserved F or W. D genes are given only for firm matches. A clone size is listed for some rows: how often the clone was seen (once, few, many), or a class if it is expanded.

D	V	size	J	DNA	CDR3
-	TRBV6-5	-	TRBJ1-6	TGTGCCAGCAGTTACGGGACACTTAATTCACCCCTCCACTTT	CASSYGTLNSPLHF
TRBD1	TRBV7-9	-	TRBJ2-7	TGTGCCAGCAGCTCCCTATATTCACAGGGGGCGTCCTTCGAGCAGTACTTC	CASSSLYSQGASFEQYF
-	TRBV10-3	-	TRBJ1-1	TGTGCCATCATGGGGGAGGGCACTGAAGCTTTCTTT	CAIMGEGTEAFF
-	TRBV7-9	-	TRBJ1-5	TGTGCCAGCAGTATCACAGGGAGCAATCAGCCCCAGCATTTT	CASSITGSNQPQHF
-	TRBV2	few	TRBJ2-7	TGTGCCAGCAGACCTCAGGGGCCATCCTACGAGCAGTACTTC	CASRPQGPSYEQYF
TRBD2	TRBV19	-	TRBJ2-3	TGTGCCAGTCATCCTCCGGGACTACCAGATACGCAGTATTTT	CASHPPGLPDTQYF
TRBD1	TRBV7-8	few	TRBJ1-5	TGTGCCAGCAGCTTAGGTCAGGGGGCCGCAAGCAATCAGCCCCAGCATTTT	CASSLGQGAASNQPQHF
-	TRBV28	few	TRBJ2-7	TGTGCCAGCAAATCGGGGGTCCACGAGCAGTACTTC	CASKSGVHEQYF
-	TRBV6-5	-	TRBJ1-2	TGTGCCAGCAGCAACAGTGGAGGGTATGGCTACACCTTC	CASSNSGGYGYTF
-	TRBV19	few	TRBJ2-1	TGTGCCAGTAGTATACCTAGATGGGACAATGAGCAGTTCTTC	CASSIPRWDNEQFF
-	TRBV7-9	few	TRBJ1-2	TGTGCCAGCAGCTTAGGGGGGAACTATGGCTACACCTTC	CASSLGGNYGYTF
TRBD2	TRBV28	-	TRBJ2-1	TGTGCCAGCTCTTCGGGAGGGAGCTCCTACAATGAGCAGTTCTTC	CASSSGGSSYNEQFF
-	TRBV18	-	TRBJ1-1	TGTGCCAGCTCACCTTCCGCAGTGAATGAAGCTTTCTTT	CASSPSAVNEAFF
-	TRBV30	few	TRBJ1-2	TGTGCCTGGAAAGGGGACTATGGCTACACCTTC	CAWKGDYGYTF
-	TRBV4-2	-	TRBJ2-2	TGTGCCAGCAGCCAAGAAGTCGGGGAGCTGTTTTTT	CASSQEVGELFF
TRBD1	TRBV28	-	TRBJ1-1	TGTGCCAGCAGAAAGAATTCGGGACAGGGGGGCACTGAAGCTTTCTTT	CASRKNSGQGGTEAFF
TRBD2	TRBV30	few	TRBJ2-5	TGTGCCTGGAGTGTCGGGACTACTCAAGAGACCCAGTACTTC	CAWSVGTTQETQYF
TRBD1	TRBV30	few	TRBJ2-7	TGTGCCTGGTCCCCAGGGGGCTACGAGCAGTACTTC	CAWSPGGYEQYF
-	TRBV15	-	TRBJ1-2	TGTGCCACCAGCGGGAACTTGTATGGCTACACCTTC	CATSGNLYGYTF
-	TRBV7-2	few	TRBJ2-3	TGTGCCAGCAGCATAGCCCTTCTAGGTCCAGATACGCAGTATTTT	CASSIALLGPDTQYF
-	TRBV10-3	few	TRBJ1-5	TGTGCCATCAGTGCAGGGGCCCAGCCCCAGCATTTT	CAISAGAQPQHF
-	TRBV10-3	few	TRBJ1-6	TGTGCCATCAGTGAGTCGCCAGGAGGGTCACCCCTCCACTTT	CAISESPGGSPLHF
-	TRBV9	few	TRBJ1-6	TGTGCCAGCAGCGGTAGTGATTACGGGTGGAATTCACCCCTCCACTTT	CASSGSDYGWNSPLHF
-	TRBV30	-	TRBJ1-4	TGTGCCTGGAGTGTTTCATGGGAAAAACTGTTTTTT	CAWSVSWEKLFF
-	TRBV2	few	TRBJ1-1	TGTGCCAGCAGTGAAAGCAGGCGGAACACTGAAGCTTTCTTT	CASSESRRNTEAFF
-	TRBV5-6	-	TRBJ2-2	TGTGCCAGCAGCCTCCCTGGCGGGGAGAACACCGGGGAGCTGTTTTTT	CASSLPGGENTGELFF
TRBD1	TRBV5-6	few	TRBJ2-5	TGTGCCAGCGGGCTAGGGGGCCTTATTAGGCAGGAGACCCAGTACTTC	CASGLGGLIRQETQYF
-	TRBV5-1	-	TRBJ1-1	TGCGCCAGCAGCTCGGGGGCGCAGGGCACTGAAGCTTTCTTT	CASSSGAQGTEAFF
TRBD1	TRBV5-1	-	TRBJ2-5	TGCGCCAGCAGCTTCAGGACAGGAATCCAAGAGACCCAGTACTTC	CASSFRTGIQETQYF
TRBD2	TRBV19	few	TRBJ2-5	TGTTCCCGCGAGCGGGGGGGCGGTCAAGAGACCCAGTACTTC	CSRERGGGQETQYF
-	TRBV2	-	TRBJ1-1	TGTGCCAGCAGTACTGAACCGAGGGGTACTGAAGCTTTCTTT	CASSTEPRGTEAFF
-	TRBV5-1	few	TRBJ1-1	TGCGCCAGCAGCGCGACGGTGAACACTGAAGCTTTCTTT	CASSATVNTEAFF
-	TRBV7-2	-	TRBJ1-6	TGTGCCAGCAGCCCACGAACCTCGACCCATAATTCACCCCTCCACTTT	CASSPRTSTHNSPLHF
TRBD2	TRBV2	few	TRBJ2-3	TGTGCCAGCAGTGTTCGACTAGCGGGAGGCACAGATACGCAGTATTTT	CASSVRLAGGTDTQYF
-	TRBV30	-	TRBJ2-1	TGTGCCTGGTGCCCGGGGTCCTACAATGAGCAGTTCTTC	CAWCPGSYNEQFF
TRBD1	TRBV7-9	once	TRBJ1-2	TGTGCCAGCAGCCATAAAGGGGGCAGCTTAGCGGGCTACACCTTC	CASSHKGGSLAGYTF
-	TRBV6-1	-	TRBJ1-4	TGTGCCAGCAGTGTTCAGGGGCCAGCTAATGAAAAACTGTTTTTT	CASSVQGPANEKLFF
-	TRBV30	few	TRBJ2-7	TGTGCCTGGAGTATAACTCCGGGCTACGAGCAGTACTTC	CAWSITPGYEQYF
-	TRBV30	few	TRBJ2-2	TGTGCCTGGAGTGTAGCTGTTGTGAGCACGAACACCGGGGAGCTGTTTTTT	CAWSVAVVSTNTGELFF
TRBD1	TRBV6-6	-	TRBJ1-2	TGTGCCAGCAGTTGGGACAGTGCACGCTATGGCTACACCTTC	CASSWDSARYGYTF